These T cell receptor beta chains were read from a single sample in a study of early T cells in non-severe SARS-CoV-2 infection. TCRdb recomputed calls from the 5' RACE reads with MiXCR, one row per CDR3 protein. This sample carries tens of thousands of distinct CDR3 sequences, 3.6% of them seen once, and the ten largest clones take about 6%. Sample: whole blood. Receptors originate from an adult who was a healthcare worker with PCR-confirmed SARS-CoV-2 infection or an uninfected control (not recorded which). CDR3s include the opening cysteine and the closing phenylalanine or tryptophan. Each record gives: V gene, J gene, D gene, clone size, CDR3 protein, CDR3 DNA. D genes are given only for firm matches. Rows may omit the clone size; those that give it use once, few, many or a size class.

>TRBV29-1|TRBJ1-2|TRBD1|NA
CSVDLGQGASGYTF
TGCAGCGTTGATCTCGGACAGGGGGCGTCCGGCTACACCTTC
>TRBV7-2|TRBJ1-2|TRBD1|many
CASSPGTGAGYGYTF
TGTGCCAGCAGCCCTGGGACAGGGGCGGGCTATGGCTACACCTTC
>TRBV7-3|TRBJ1-6|NA|many
CASSLNRDRGSPLHF
TGTGCCAGCAGCTTAAACAGGGATCGTGGTTCACCCCTCCACTTT
>TRBV19|TRBJ2-1|TRBD2|many
CASTKAGSYNEQFF
TGTGCCAGTACCAAAGCGGGGTCCTACAATGAGCAGTTCTTC
>TRBV10-3|TRBJ2-7|TRBD1|many
CAISEVDRATYEQYF
TGTGCCATCAGTGAAGTCGACAGGGCGACCTACGAGCAGTACTTC
>TRBV11-2|TRBJ2-7|NA|many
CASSLGRQSYEQYF
TGTGCCAGCAGCTTAGGTCGGCAGTCTTACGAGCAGTACTTC
>TRBV7-2|TRBJ2-5|TRBD2|many
CASSRGLAGAQETQYF
TGTGCCAGCAGCCGGGGACTAGCGGGAGCGCAAGAGACCCAGTACTTC
>TRBV7-7|TRBJ2-7|TRBD1|many
CASSPGTGGYEQYF
TGTGCTAGCAGCCCAGGGACAGGGGGCTACGAGCAGTACTTC
>TRBV3-1|TRBJ1-2|NA|large
CASSQGPTVNYGYTF
TGTGCCAGCAGCCAAGGCCCGACAGTAAACTATGGCTACACCTTC
>TRBV3-1|TRBJ1-5|TRBD1|many
CASSQALRQGGQPQHF
TGTGCCAGCAGCCAAGCCCTCCGACAGGGAGGCCAGCCCCAGCATTTT
>TRBV29-1|TRBJ2-3|NA|many
CSVEGAAYYTDTQYF
TGCAGCGTTGAGGGTGCGGCATACTACACAGATACGCAGTATTTT
>TRBV7-6|TRBJ2-3|NA|many
CASSQFFGTDTQYF
TGTGCCAGCAGCCAATTCTTCGGCACAGATACGCAGTATTTT
>TRBV7-9|TRBJ2-2|NA|many
CASSLNSGTGELFF
TGTGCCAGCAGCCTAAACTCAGGGACCGGGGAGCTGTTTTTT
>TRBV6-4|TRBJ2-6|TRBD1|many
CASSSTGAGANVLTF
TGTGCCAGCAGTTCGACAGGGGCTGGGGCCAACGTCCTGACTTTC
>TRBV7-3|TRBJ1-2|NA|many
CASSSLEGDGYTF
TGTGCCAGCAGCTCCCTAGAGGGGGATGGCTACACCTTC
>TRBV6-2/TRBV6-3|TRBJ2-7|TRBD2|many
CASGTSVGTYEQYF
TGTGCCAGCGGTACTAGCGTCGGGACCTACGAGCAGTACTTC
>TRBV30|TRBJ2-7|NA|many
CAWSGGDGRYEQYF
TGTGCCTGGAGTGGTGGGGACGGGCGCTACGAGCAGTACTTC
>TRBV30|TRBJ2-2|TRBD2|few
CAWTRTSRTGELFF
TGTGCCTGGACTCGGACTAGTAGGACCGGGGAGCTGTTTTTT
>TRBV5-1|TRBJ2-7|NA|many
CASSFETSYEQYF
TGCGCCAGCAGCTTCGAGACTAGCTACGAGCAGTACTTC
>TRBV25-1|TRBJ1-6|NA|many
CASSDRHNSPLHF
TGTGCCAGCAGTGACAGGCATAATTCACCCCTCCACTTT
>TRBV6-1|TRBJ2-4|NA|few
CASSTREFGNIQYF
TGTGCCAGCAGTACCAGGGAATTTGGAAACATTCAGTACTTC
>TRBV5-6|TRBJ2-7|TRBD1|NA
CASSWDRAYEQYF
TGTGCCAGCAGCTGGGACAGGGCCTACGAGCAGTACTTC
>TRBV7-3|TRBJ2-3|NA|many
CASSSGLSTDTQYF
TGTGCCAGCAGCTCGGGACTCAGCACAGATACGCAGTATTTT
>TRBV10-1|TRBJ1-1|NA|many
CASSAGRGTEAFF
TGCGCCAGCAGTGCGGGACGGGGCACTGAAGCTTTCTTT
>TRBV3-1|TRBJ1-6|TRBD1|few
CASSIRGDNSPLHF
TGTGCCAGCAGCATCAGGGGGGATAATTCACCCCTCCACTTT
>TRBV6-1|TRBJ2-1|TRBD2|many
CASSATSGGHNEQFF
TGTGCCAGCAGCGCCACTAGCGGGGGACATAATGAGCAGTTCTTC
>TRBV9|TRBJ2-7|NA|many
CASSVVPGAYEQYF
TGTGCCAGCAGCGTAGTCCCAGGGGCCTACGAGCAGTACTTC
>TRBV9|TRBJ2-1|TRBD1|NA
CASSGQGAYNEQFF
TGTGCCAGCAGCGGTCAGGGGGCCTACAATGAGCAGTTCTTC